This T cell receptor (beta chain) emerged from a study of shared clonotypes between healthy human individuals. Overall study context: Each donor contributed plates that comprised three CD4 naive, three CD4 memory, two CD8 naive and one CD8 memory.

The CDR3 has 14 residues. The V end lost 0 bases, the J end lost 7 bases, and 11 bases lay between the germline ends. The germline gives CDR1 SGDLS, CDR2 YYNGEE. There were only Caucasian adults among the donors, and all lived in Nashville, Tennessee. Sequencing was performed with immunoSEQ multiplex PCR; in TCRdb, only in-frame clones are kept and a portion is missing. The table shows some 2 million clones, with approximately 95% occurring only once. Source material: naive CD4+ T cells sorted from blood. Subset given: CD45RA+ positively selected. The clonotype originates from a man aged 18 to 30 in good health. The chain carries TRBV9 and TRBJ2-1, with D perhaps being TRBD1 or TRBD2 (5 bases each). The CDR3 loop is CASSVGGTRNEQFF. The CDR3 DNA reads as TGTGCCAGCAGCGTAGGGGGCACTAGGAATGAGCAGTTCTTC.